The 5 T cell receptor beta chains below all came from one sample that was sequenced in a study of glioma-infiltrating T cells after dendritic cell vaccination. Using immunoSEQ multiplex PCR, the repertoire was profiled, and TCRdb retains in-frame clones only, with some absent. The sample consists of roughly 100,000 clones, around 90% of them appearing once. Time point noted: after dendritic cell vaccination, including at tumor progression/relapse. Specimen: blood, collected after dendritic cell vaccination. The receptor source for this set is a human donor with glioblastoma.

The chain recombines TRBV11-3 with TRBJ2-1; D might be TRBD1 (5 bases). V lost 3 bases and J lost 7, with 10 bases in between. Germline V lookup: CDR1 SGHNT, CDR2 YENEEA. The CDR3 totals 13 residues. The CDR3 loop reads CASSFTRANEQFF. CDR3 nucleotide sequence: TGTGCCAGCAGCTTTACCAGGGCGAATGAGCAGTTCTTC.

This clone was observed once. This rearrangement joins TRBV19 to TRBJ2-7; 8 bases are a match to TRBD2. Germline CDR1 is LNHDA and CDR2 is SQIVND (reference sequence). Germline trimming cut 5 bases from V and 6 bases from J; bases unmatched to any gene: 12. The CDR3 is 15 amino acids. CDR3 DNA: TGTGCCAGTAGTCCGTCCGGGGGGGCTTTGAGCGAGCAGTACTTC. Residues: CASSPSGGALSEQYF.

The chain employs TRBV4-1 and TRBJ1-2; 8 nucleotides line up with TRBD1. Germline V gene sequence: CDR1 MGHRA, CDR2 YSYEKL. The CDR3 has 15 residues. V shed 0 bases and J 3 bases; nucleotides not matched to a gene: 3. The chain's CDR3 is CASSQDPGGDYGYTF. The DNA for the CDR3 is TGCGCCAGCAGCCAAGATCCAGGGGGCGACTATGGCTACACCTTC.

This chain links TRBV7-3 with TRBJ2-7; D possibly corresponds to TRBD2 (6 bases). Germline-derived CDR1 and CDR2 are SGHTA and FQGTGA. CDR3 length: 14 residues. V lost 2 bases and J lost 0, with 8 bases in between. CDR3 nucleotide sequence: TGTGCCAGCAGCTTAGCGGGAAGCTCCTACGAGCAGTACTTC. Translated: CASSLAGSSYEQYF.

CDR3 residues: CASSRGSQETQYF. DNA of the CDR3: TGTGCCAGCAGCCGCGGCAGTCAAGAGACCCAGTACTTC. The chain combines TRBV7-3 with TRBJ2-5; unclear D gene. Germline loops: CDR1 SGHTA, CDR2 FQGTGA. V gave up 5 bases and J gave up 2 bases, with 9 bases separating them. CDR3 size: 13 residues.